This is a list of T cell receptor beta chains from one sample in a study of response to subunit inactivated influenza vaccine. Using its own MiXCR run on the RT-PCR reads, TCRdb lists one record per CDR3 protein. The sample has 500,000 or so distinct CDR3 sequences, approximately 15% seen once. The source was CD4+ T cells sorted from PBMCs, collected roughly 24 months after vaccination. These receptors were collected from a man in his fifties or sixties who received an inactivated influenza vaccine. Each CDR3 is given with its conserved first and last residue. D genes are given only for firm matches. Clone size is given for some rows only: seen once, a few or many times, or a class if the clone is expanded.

DNA: TGCAGTGCTAGCACCTATGGGCAGCCCCAGCATTTT; CDR3: CSASTYGQPQHF; size: few; D: .; J: TRBJ1-5; V: TRBV20-1
DNA: TGTGCCAGCAGCCCCAGATCAGTCGGGCGTGAAGCTTTCTTT; CDR3: CASSPRSVGREAFF; size: .; D: .; J: TRBJ1-1; V: TRBV28
DNA: TGCAGTGCTATAAGGGACTGGGACTACGAGCAGTACTTC; CDR3: CSAIRDWDYEQYF; size: few; D: .; J: TRBJ2-7; V: TRBV20-1
DNA: TGTGCCGGCAACGTTGGACTAGCGGGAAACACCGGGGAGCTGTTTTTT; CDR3: CAGNVGLAGNTGELFF; size: .; D: TRBD2; J: TRBJ2-2; V: TRBV5-8
DNA: TGTGCCAGCAGCCCCGATGGCGGGGGTAACTATGGCTACACCTTC; CDR3: CASSPDGGGNYGYTF; size: .; D: .; J: TRBJ1-2; V: TRBV3-1
DNA: TGTGCCAGCAGTTTAACGACGGAAAAACTGTTTTTT; CDR3: CASSLTTEKLFF; size: .; D: .; J: TRBJ1-4; V: TRBV28
DNA: TGTGCCAGCAGCCAAGATCGGGCTACCTATGGCTACACCTTC; CDR3: CASSQDRATYGYTF; size: .; D: .; J: TRBJ1-2; V: TRBV3-1
DNA: TGTGCCAGCAGCTTAGTGCTAGCGGGAGAAAATGAGCAGTTCTTC; CDR3: CASSLVLAGENEQFF; size: many; D: TRBD2; J: TRBJ2-1; V: TRBV5-1
DNA: TGCGCCAGCAGCCTTATGGTGGTGAGGCAGGCCCCTTTCTATGGCTACACCTTC; CDR3: CASSLMVVRQAPFYGYTF; size: few; D: .; J: TRBJ1-2; V: TRBV4-3
DNA: TGTGCCAGCAGCTTGGAGGGTAGGGTCCAAGAGACCCAGTACTTC; CDR3: CASSLEGRVQETQYF; size: many; D: .; J: TRBJ2-5; V: TRBV5-7
DNA: TGTGCCACCAGTGATTTTGCGGGCAACACCGGGGAGCTGTTTTTT; CDR3: CATSDFAGNTGELFF; size: .; D: .; J: TRBJ2-2; V: TRBV24-1
DNA: TGTGCCAGTAGTTCAGGACAGGGAGTGGACGAGCAGTACTTC; CDR3: CASSSGQGVDEQYF; size: few; D: TRBD1; J: TRBJ2-7; V: TRBV19
DNA: TGTGCCAGCAGCTCCTGGTACAATGAGCAGTTCTTC; CDR3: CASSSWYNEQFF; size: many; D: .; J: TRBJ2-1; V: TRBV5-6
DNA: TGTGCCAGCAGTGAAGGGACAGGCGACAATCAGCCCCAGCATTTT; CDR3: CASSEGTGDNQPQHF; size: few; D: TRBD1; J: TRBJ1-5; V: TRBV6-1
DNA: TGTGCCATCAGGACTAGCGGGGAAGCCTACGAGCAGTACTTC; CDR3: CAIRTSGEAYEQYF; size: few; D: TRBD2; J: TRBJ2-7; V: TRBV10-3
DNA: TGTGCCACCAGTGACCCAGGAGGGACGAGTGAAAAACTGTTTTTT; CDR3: CATSDPGGTSEKLFF; size: few; D: .; J: TRBJ1-4; V: TRBV24-1
DNA: TGTGCCAGCAGAACTAGCGGGAGGCGCCAAGGCGACGAGCAGTACTTC; CDR3: CASRTSGRRQGDEQYF; size: .; D: TRBD2; J: TRBJ2-7; V: TRBV6-1
DNA: TGTGCCACCAGTGACCGAAATATAAACAGGGGCGGGAAGACCCAGTACTTC; CDR3: CATSDRNINRGGKTQYF; size: .; D: .; J: TRBJ2-5; V: TRBV24-1
DNA: TGCAGTGCCCCCCCGGGGACCGTTAACTATGGCTACACCTTC; CDR3: CSAPPGTVNYGYTF; size: many; D: .; J: TRBJ1-2; V: TRBV20-1
DNA: TGTGCCAGCAGCTTAAGCTCGACAGCTGGTCAGCCCCAGCATTTT; CDR3: CASSLSSTAGQPQHF; size: .; D: .; J: TRBJ1-5; V: TRBV7-8
DNA: TGTGCCAGCAGCCGAGCGGTAACCACAGATACGCAGTATTTT; CDR3: CASSRAVTTDTQYF; size: .; D: .; J: TRBJ2-3; V: TRBV4-2
DNA: TGTGCCAGCAGTTTAAGTAGCGGGAGAAGGAATGAGCAGTTCTTC; CDR3: CASSLSSGRRNEQFF; size: few; D: TRBD2; J: TRBJ2-1; V: TRBV12-3/TRBV12-4
DNA: TGTGCCAGCAGCAAGGGACCCGGGGAGCTGTTTTTT; CDR3: CASSKGPGELFF; size: .; D: .; J: TRBJ2-2; V: TRBV11-3
DNA: TGTGCCAGCAGAGACACAGGGGCGGTGAACATTCAGTACTTC; CDR3: CASRDTGAVNIQYF; size: .; D: TRBD1; J: TRBJ2-4; V: TRBV3-1
DNA: TGTGCCAGCAGTTTTATAGGGGACGAGCAGTACTTC; CDR3: CASSFIGDEQYF; size: .; D: .; J: TRBJ2-7; V: TRBV12-3/TRBV12-4
DNA: TGCGCCAGCAGCGAAAACGCAGGTTCGGGTTACGAGCAGTACTTC; CDR3: CASSENAGSGYEQYF; size: few; D: .; J: TRBJ2-7; V: TRBV5-1
DNA: TGCGCCAGCAGCCAAGGGATTGGGAGCAGAAACATTCAGTACTTC; CDR3: CASSQGIGSRNIQYF; size: .; D: .; J: TRBJ2-4; V: TRBV4-1
DNA: TGTGCCAGCAGGTCAGGTTACAATAATTCACCCCTCCACTTT; CDR3: CASRSGYNNSPLHF; size: .; D: .; J: TRBJ1-6; V: TRBV7-2
DNA: TGTGCCAGCAGCCACGCGCTGCGACAGGGGAGCTATGGCTACACCTTC; CDR3: CASSHALRQGSYGYTF; size: .; D: TRBD1; J: TRBJ1-2; V: TRBV7-9
DNA: TGTGCCAGCAGCCAAGAACAGGGGGGCGAGCAGTACTTC; CDR3: CASSQEQGGEQYF; size: few; D: TRBD1; J: TRBJ2-7; V: TRBV4-2
DNA: TGTGCCAGCAGCTTGGAAGGGGGGAGAGGGGGTTCTGAGCAGTTCTTC; CDR3: CASSLEGGRGGSEQFF; size: few; D: .; J: TRBJ2-1; V: TRBV5-4